The 10 T cell receptor beta chains listed next were all sequenced from one sample in a study of cytomegalovirus exposure and HLA in healthy donors. PCR primers comprised 60 Vbeta and 13 Jbeta primers. The repertoire was sequenced with immunoSEQ multiplex PCR; TCRdb's copy has only in-frame clones and lacks some. The data contain some 130,000 clones, more than 75% of them seen just once; the ten biggest clones take up about 8.1%. The sample consisted of PBMCs. The receptors here all came from a woman between 45 and 60 years old in good health and CMV-seropositive.

CDR3 DNA sequence: TGCGCCAGCAGCTCCGAAAGCGGGACTAGCGGGGGATACAATGAGCAGTTCTTC. Translation: CASSSESGTSGGYNEQFF. The chain employs TRBV5-1 and TRBJ2-1, with TRBD2 identical over 14 bases. V shed 3 bases and J 4 bases; nucleotides not matched to a gene: 9. The germline gives CDR1 SGHRS, CDR2 YFSETQ. There are 18 residues in the CDR3.

About this clone: At the DNA level, this CDR3 is encoded by other sequences in the same sample as well. The chain is built from TRBV19 and TRBJ1-1; TRBD1 matches at 8 bases. The V and J ends lost 3 bases and 0 bases, in that order; junction bases with no gene match: 6. Looked up from germline, CDR1 is LNHDA and CDR2 is SQIVND (reference sequence). The CDR3 consists of 16 residues. The CDR3 is CASSIGQGAVNTEAFF. The CDR3 nucleotides read TGTGCCAGTAGTATCGGGCAGGGGGCGGTGAACACTGAAGCTTTCTTT.

The chain is built from TRBV2 and TRBJ1-1, with TRBD1 matching 10 bases. This CDR3 comprises 14 residues. In germline, CDR1 is SNHLY, CDR2 FYNNEI. V trimming: 6 bases; J trimming: 3 bases; junction bases outside the gene matches: 4. The CDR3 reads CASRPGTGDTEAFF. CDR3 DNA: TGTGCCAGCAGGCCCGGGACAGGGGACACTGAAGCTTTCTTT.

The genes are TRBV9 and TRBJ1-3; D gene uncertain. The CDR3 is made up of 15 amino acids. CDR1 is SGDLS, CDR2 YYNGEE, per germline. V was pared by 3 bases and J by 8 bases, with 18 bases between. In nucleotides, the CDR3 is TGTGCCAGCAGCGGGGCCCAGAGCCACCCCTACACCATATATTTT. Protein sequence: CASSGAQSHPYTIYF.

V is TRBV30 and J is TRBJ2-7; TRBD2 might be the D (5 bases). This CDR3 region has 13 residues. Germline V gene sequence: CDR1 GTSNPN, CDR2 SVGIG (reference sequence). Trimming stripped 2 bases from V and 3 bases from J, with 11 bases between. CDR3: CAWSLREVYEQYF. For the CDR3, the DNA is TGTGCCTGGAGTCTCCGGGAAGTCTACGAGCAGTACTTC.

The rearrangement joins TRBV7-2 to TRBJ2-7; 15 bases are a match to TRBD2. Trimming cost V 5 bases and J 3 bases; bases outside gene matches: 11. The germline gives CDR1 SGHTA, CDR2 FQGNSA. CDR3 length: 18 amino acids. The CDR3 DNA follows: TGTGCCAGCAGCCCCCCTCGGAGGACTAGCGGGGGGGGCTACGAGCAGTACTTC. This translates into CASSPPRRTSGGGYEQYF.

This chain links TRBV30 with TRBJ1-5; 7 bases match TRBD1. Germline CDR1 GTSNPN, CDR2 SVGIG (reference sequence). The CDR3 loop spans 14 amino acids. V gave up 5 bases and J gave up 6 bases; unmatched junction bases: 10. DNA of the CDR3: TGTGCCTGGGGCAGGACAGGAGAAGGTCAGCCCCAGCATTTT. Protein sequence: CAWGRTGEGQPQHF.

This chain joins TRBV27 and TRBJ2-7; TRBD1 aligns across 8 bases. The CDR3 consists of 14 residues. The germline CDR1 and CDR2 sequences are MNHEY and SMNVEV (reference sequence). Trimming took 3 bases from V and 5 from J; bases not matched to a gene: 6. The CDR3 bases are TGTGCCAGCAGTTTCACAGGGGGGATGGACGAGCAGTACTTC. Protein product: CASSFTGGMDEQYF.

This chain links TRBV19 with TRBJ2-1; 12 bases match TRBD2. This CDR3 is built from 16 residues. The V gene end was trimmed by 2 bases and the J gene end by 4 bases; junction bases not matched to a gene: 3. Per the germline V gene, CDR1 is LNHDA and CDR2 is SQIVND (reference sequence). CDR3 nucleotides: TGTGCCAGTAGTATAACTAGCGGGAGGTCATACAATGAGCAGTTCTTC. Protein sequence: CASSITSGRSYNEQFF. The whole variable domain, filled in from reference TRBV19 and TRBJ2-1, reads DGGITQSPKYLFRKEGQNVTLSCEQNLNHDAMYWYRQDPGQGLRLIYYSQIVNDFQKGDIAEGYSVSREKKESFPLTVTSAQKNPTAFYLCASSITSGRSYNEQFFGPGTRLTVL.

The J gene is TRBJ2-2, the V gene TRBV11-2, with 9 bases fitting TRBD1. Germline V CDR1 and CDR2: SGHAT, FQNNGV. The CDR3 length is 16 residues. J was trimmed by 3 bases and V by 5 bases; bases with no gene match: 7. CDR3 residues: CASSIHRGRHTGELFF. The CDR3 bases are TGTGCCAGCAGCATACACAGGGGGCGTCACACCGGGGAGCTGTTTTTT.